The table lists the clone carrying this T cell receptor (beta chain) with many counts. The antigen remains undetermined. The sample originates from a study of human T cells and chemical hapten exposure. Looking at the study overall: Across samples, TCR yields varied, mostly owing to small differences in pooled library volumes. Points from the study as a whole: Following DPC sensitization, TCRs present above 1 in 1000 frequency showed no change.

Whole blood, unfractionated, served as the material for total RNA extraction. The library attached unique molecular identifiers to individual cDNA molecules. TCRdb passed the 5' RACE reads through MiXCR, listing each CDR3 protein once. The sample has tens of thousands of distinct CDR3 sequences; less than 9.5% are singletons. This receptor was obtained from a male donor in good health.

This CDR3 is CASSGDTSGNTIYF. In DNA, the CDR3 is TGTGCCAGCAGCGGGGACACCTCTGGAAACACCATATATTTT. The V gene is TRBV27, the J gene TRBJ1-3; the D gene is possibly TRBD1 (6 bases). Per germline, CDR1 MNHEY and CDR2 SMNVEV (reference sequence). V lost 6 bases and J 0 bases, leaving 9 bases between the germline ends. This CDR3 is built from 14 residues.